This passage covers 21 T cell receptor beta chains from one sample sequenced in a study of beta chain features in type 1 diabetes. The sequenced template was cDNA made from the entire isolated RNA. Method: immunoSEQ multiplex PCR; TCRdb's copy keeps in-frame clones and lacks some. The sample consists of more than 250,000 clones, 20% of them appearing once. Which antigens these TCRs recognize remains unknown. Regarding the study as a whole: All four CD4+ subsets of Type 1 diabetes patients contained TCRB CDR3s that were moderately but significantly shorter.

Material for sequencing was naive CD4+ T cells from blood. All receptors come from a woman between 40 and 50 years old with type 1 diabetes.

The chain recombines TRBV28 with TRBJ1-2, with unresolved D. CDR1 MDHEN and CDR2 SYDVKM come from the germline V gene. Between the trimmed V and J ends, which lost 2 bases and 2 bases, there was a span of 3 bases. This CDR3 has 12 amino acids. The CDR3 DNA follows: TGTGCCAGCAGTTTACGGAACTATGGCTACACCTTC. Translating it yields CASSLRNYGYTF.

The chain employs TRBV7-3 and TRBJ1-1; TRBD1 aligns across 7 bases. Germline V gives CDR1 SGHTA, CDR2 FQGTGA. The CDR3 covers 14 residues. After removal of 5 bases from V and 1 base from J, the junction contained 4 bases not matched to a gene. In DNA form, the CDR3 reads TGTGCCAGCAGCCGACAGGGAAGGAACACTGAAGCTTTCTTT. Translating it yields CASSRQGRNTEAFF.

The V call is TRBV4-1, the J call TRBJ2-7; D is perhaps TRBD1 (6 bases). This CDR3 spans 13 amino acids. Germline V CDR1 and CDR2: MGHRA, YSYEKL. Trimming took 3 bases from V and 2 from J, leaving 8 bases between them. The CDR3: CASSQGATYEQYF. The CDR3 DNA reads as TGCGCCAGCAGCCAGGGGGCCACCTACGAGCAGTACTTC.

The chain employs TRBV2 and TRBJ1-2; D call uncertain. The V end was cut by 4 bases, the J end by 7 bases, with 7 bases between. Germline CDR1 reads SNHLY; CDR2 reads FYNNEI. The CDR3 is 11 amino acids. The DNA for the CDR3 is TGTGCCAGCAGTGGCCCCGGTGGCTACACCTTC. Translation: CASSGPGGYTF.

This clone was observed a handful of times. The chain joins TRBV5-6 to TRBJ1-2, with TRBD1 matching over 9 bases. With V trimmed by 2 bases and J by 4 bases, 6 bases remained unmatched. CDR1 SGHDT and CDR2 YYEEEE come from the germline V gene. This CDR3 is 15 amino acids long. The CDR3 region has the DNA TGTGCCAGCAGCTTCACAGGGGGCGAGCTCTATGGCTACACCTTC. Protein sequence: CASSFTGGELYGYTF.

This clone was counted a few times. The chain is built from TRBV23-1 and TRBJ1-5; 9 positions match TRBD1. TRBV23-1 is an ORF, with its function uncertain. The V gene end was trimmed by 8 bases and the J gene end by 0 bases; junction bases not matched to a gene: 2. The CDR3 extends over 14 amino acids. In DNA form, the CDR3 reads TGCGCCAGCCCGGGACAGGGTAGCAATCAGCCCCAGCATTTT. The encoded protein is CASPGQGSNQPQHF.

The rearrangement links TRBV30 to TRBJ2-7; D uncertain. Germline CDR1 and CDR2: GTSNPN and SVGIG (reference sequence). This CDR3 comprises 12 residues. V shed 4 bases and J shed 1 base, with 8 bases lying between them. In DNA, the CDR3 is TGTGCCTGGACAGGAATTTCCTACGAGCAGTACTTC. Protein product: CAWTGISYEQYF.

The chain is built from TRBV5-4 and TRBJ2-3; TRBD2 aligns across 15 bases. The CDR3 length is 17 residues. Germline V gene sequence: CDR1 SGHNT, CDR2 YYREEE (reference sequence). V was clipped by 4 bases and J by 2 bases; unmatched bases: 5. The CDR3 loop is CASSTGTSGGFTDTQYF. CDR3 nucleotide sequence: TGTGCCAGCAGCACCGGGACTAGCGGGGGGTTCACAGATACGCAGTATTTT. Complete variable domain (other parts from reference TRBV5-4 and TRBJ2-3): ETGVTQSPTHLIKTRGQQVTLRCSSQSGHNTVSWYQQALGQGPQFIFQYYREEENGRGNFPPRFSGLQFPNYSSELNVNALELDDSALYLCASSTGTSGGFTDTQYFGPGTRLTVL.

The chain recombines TRBV7-2 with TRBJ2-3; 14 positions match TRBD2. The CDR3 contains 15 residues. After removal of 4 bases from V and 6 bases from J, the junction contained 3 bases not matched to a gene. Germline V lookup: CDR1 SGHTA, CDR2 FQGNSA. The CDR3 region is CASSWTSGGRDTQYF. CDR3 sequence (DNA): TGTGCCAGCAGCTGGACTAGCGGGGGGAGGGATACGCAGTATTTT.

This clone was seen a few times. DNA for the CDR3: TGTGCCAGCAGCCAAACTAATAGCAATCAGCCCCAGCATTTT. This sequence encodes CASSQTNSNQPQHF. The chain uses TRBV7-9 and TRBJ1-5; D not resolved. V was trimmed by 5 bases and J by 0 bases, leaving 8 bases between them. The CDR3 loop spans 14 amino acids. CDR1 SEHNR and CDR2 FQNEAQ come from the germline V gene (reference sequence).

This clone was detected a few times. The chain couples TRBV9 to TRBJ1-1; D gene uncertain. The CDR3 is 14 amino acids. Germline V lookup: CDR1 SGDLS, CDR2 YYNGEE. V lost 3 bases, J lost 5 bases, and 14 bases lay in between. The CDR3 DNA follows: TGTGCCAGCAGCGCTACAATGGGAGGTACTGAAGCTTTCTTT. Protein: CASSATMGGTEAFF.

A remark on this clone: The sample has other DNA sequences that encode this CDR3 too. The J gene is TRBJ2-3, the V gene TRBV7-2; a possible D gene is TRBD2 (5 bases). Between the trimmed V and J ends, which lost 5 bases and 2 bases, there was a span of 11 bases. CDR3 size: 14 residues. Germline-derived CDR1 and CDR2 are SGHTA and FQGNSA. The CDR3 region is CASSPRGSTDTQYF. Written as DNA, the CDR3 is TGTGCCAGCAGCCCCCGGGGATCCACAGATACGCAGTATTTT.

V and J are TRBV11-2 and TRBJ2-1; the match to TRBD2 covers 10 bases. Trimming removed 5 bases from V and 10 bases from J; junction bases left unmatched: 8. The CDR3 loop spans 14 amino acids. Germline values: CDR1 SGHAT, CDR2 FQNNGV. The CDR3 DNA sequence: TGTGCCAGCAGCCTGGGTCTAGCGGGAGTCGAGCAGTTCTTC. It codes for CASSLGLAGVEQFF.

This clone was observed a handful of times. The chain has TRBV10-3 and TRBJ2-5; D is unclear. Germline CDR1 reads ENHRY; CDR2 reads SYGVKD. V lost 0 bases and J lost 4, with 6 bases in between. The CDR3 totals 13 residues. CDR3 sequence: CAISESNGETQYF. The CDR3 region has the DNA TGTGCCATCAGTGAGTCGAACGGAGAGACCCAGTACTTC.

This clone was counted a single time. V is TRBV30 and J is TRBJ1-5; possible D gene TRBD1, 5 bases. V lost 0 bases and J 6 bases, leaving 12 bases between the germline ends. This CDR3 is built from 14 residues. The germline V gene encodes CDR1 GTSNPN and CDR2 SVGIG (reference sequence). Here the CDR3 DNA reads TGTGCCTGGAGTGTGGGGGGGACGGGTCAGCCCCAGCATTTT. Its protein is CAWSVGGTGQPQHF.

This chain's CDR3 is CASSASGGLTGELFF. In nucleotides, the CDR3 is TGTGCCAGCAGCGCTAGCGGGGGGCTCACCGGGGAGCTGTTTTTT. J is TRBJ2-2 and V is TRBV9; 11 bases are shared with TRBD2. This CDR3 region has 15 residues. Per germline, CDR1 SGDLS and CDR2 YYNGEE. With V trimmed by 3 bases and J by 4 bases, 2 bases remained unmatched.

The chain is built from TRBV29-1 and TRBJ2-7; possibly TRBD1 for D (5 bases). Deletions cut 0 bases from V and 1 base from J, with 10 bases between. Germline V gene data show CDR1 as SQVTM and CDR2 as ANQGSEA. The CDR3 consists of 14 residues. CDR3 amino acids: CSVEDTQGSYEQYF. In DNA form, the CDR3 reads TGCAGCGTTGAAGATACGCAGGGATCCTACGAGCAGTACTTC.

The genes are TRBV5-4 and TRBJ2-7, with D possibly being TRBD2 (6 bases). Between the trimmed V and J ends, which lost 0 bases and 4 bases, there was a span of 17 bases. CDR3 length: 16 residues. Germline V gene data show CDR1 as SGHNT and CDR2 as YYREEE (reference sequence). CDR3 nucleotide sequence: TGTGCCAGCAGCTTGGACCTTGGAGGGGTCGAATACGAGCAGTACTTC. Amino acids: CASSLDLGGVEYEQYF.

A remark on this clone: The junction and the germline gene differ at one end; a read error may be behind it. The chain joins TRBV19 to TRBJ2-7; TRBD2 might be the D (5 bases). The CDR3 is made up of 15 amino acids. Germline V gene data show CDR1 as LNHDA and CDR2 as SQIVND (reference sequence). CDR3 sequence: CASSIQIDSRHGEHF. The CDR3 nucleotides are TGTGCCAGTAGTATTCAAATTGATTCAAGACACGGGGAGCACTTC.

The genes are TRBV2 and TRBJ2-7; perhaps TRBD1 as D (5 bases). Germline lookup yields CDR1 SNHLY and CDR2 FYNNEI. CDR3 size: 13 residues. Trimming took off 8 bases at V and 5 bases at J, with 16 bases between the two ends. The CDR3 bases are TGTGCCAGCGGTGGGGCGCTGGCCAACGAGCAGTACTTC. Translated, it gives CASGGALANEQYF. Based on the CDR3 plus reference TRBV2 and TRBJ2-7, the full variable domain is EPEVTQTPSHQVTQMGQEVILRCVPISNHLYFYWYRQILGQKVEFLVSFYNNEISEKSEIFDDQFSVERPDGSNFTLKIRSTKLEDSAMYFCASGGALANEQYFGPGTRLTVT.

This clone occurred a few times. The chain couples TRBV28 to TRBJ2-7, with TRBD2 matching 8 bases. The CDR3 is 11 residues long. Per germline, CDR1 MDHEN and CDR2 SYDVKM. The CDR3 is CGTGGPYEQYF. The CDR3 DNA reads as TGTGGAACGGGAGGGCCTTACGAGCAGTACTTC.